This T cell receptor beta chain was identified during a study of blood T cell repertoires in COVID-19 (dated by TCRdb to 2018 to 2020). Looking at the study overall: ImmuneRACE Cohort 3 recovered participants were defined by two consecutive negative NP/OP PCR tests, healthcare professional clearance, or symptom resolution. Samples covering the acute and convalescent phases of COVID-19 were provided by collaborators in the United States, Italy and Spain. The prospective study material was composed of cDNA or gDNA derived from T cells, B-cell-depleted T cells, or PBMCs. The dataset comprised deeply sampled blood TCRbeta repertoires from subjects exposed to, actively infected with, or recovered from COVID-19. The repertoires were released in a freely available public database intended as a resource for research on the immune response to SARS-CoV-2. Samples were obtained from the ongoing ImmuneRACE study (first 160 participants) and from 1,254 subjects provided by 6 global collaborators. Nearly every sample came with metadata listing a de-identified subject ID, COVID-19 status, age in years and sex. Where available, HLA class I and class II types were taken from metadata supplied by the sample provider and were not determined by assay-based typing. The paper's findings and limits, for the study overall: How much clinical and demographic metadata was included differed by source and by participant, and the metadata was provided uncurated.

A note on this clone: No cognate antigen has been identified for it. One base away there is no much larger clone; base qualities are not given.

In the prospective study, participants were about 18 to 90 years old, resided in fewer than 25 geographic areas of the United States, and were enrolled through a virtual design. In the prospective study, participants were assigned to cohorts based on the clinical history participants reported in a screening survey and a study questionnaire. In the prospective study, mobile phlebotomists collected whole blood, serum and a nasopharyngeal or oropharyngeal swab from each participant. Prospective study participants could optionally give additional blood draws and questionnaires over an approximately two-month period. Before DNA extraction, blood samples from the prospective study were shipped at room temperature or frozen. TCRbeta CDR3 regions were amplified from genomic DNA using the immunoSEQ Assay, a bias-controlled multiplex PCR. On the study's bioinformatics: The number of nucleated cells in each sample was estimated from the amplification of reference gene primers within the assay. Sequence reads were collapsed and filtered to measure the absolute abundance of every unique TCRbeta CDR3 rearrangement. For each sample, productive Simpson clonality was calculated as the square root of Simpson's diversity index across productive rearrangements. TCRdb retrieved this table from immuneACCESS and kept in-frame rearrangements only. Not all clones are present; in checked studies, unresolved V genes account for under half, and no reason is known for the remainder. The DNA gave D and trimming, while V, J and clone size come from that table. The sample table lists around 290,000 clones, approximately 90% of them with a count of one. The ten largest clones add up to 2% to 2.5% of the sample.

In the germline V gene (reference sequence), CDR1 corresponds to MNHEY and CDR2 to SMNVEV. Its CDR3 holds 16 amino acids, cysteine through phenylalanine. Only the CDR3 region is kept as DNA, spanning 48 bases read in frame from base 1. At the junction V is shortened by 5 bases and J by 8 bases; bases outside the gene matches: 8. The clonotype comes from a woman aged 55-75 years in a cohort exposed to, infected with or recovered from COVID-19 (not recorded which). The chain joins TRBV27 to TRBJ2-4; TRBD2 lines up with 14 middle nucleotides. Sequencing was performed on PBMCs or T cells enriched from blood (not recorded which). The CDR3 corresponds to CASSRRPGLAGDIQYF. The sequenced DNA: TGTGCCAGCAGTCGACGCCCGGGACTAGCGGGGGACATTCAGTACTTC.